The 29 T cell receptor beta chains in this list originate from one sample, sequenced in a study of graft-versus-host responses after intestinal transplantation. Their antigen targets remain unknown. Measured with immunoSEQ multiplex PCR; TCRdb has only the in-frame clones, and not every one. The sample holds about 120,000 clones, around nine tenths seen once. The sample was unstimulated CD4+ T cells sorted from spleen or lymph node cells, taken before intestinal transplant. These receptors were taken from a human donor who received an intestinal transplant.

With respect to this clone: This same CDR3 is encoded by further DNA sequences in the sample. The chain joins TRBV6-5 to TRBJ1-1; D not certain. Trimming stripped 8 bases from V and 1 base from J, with 11 bases between. The CDR3 extends over 13 amino acids. CDR1 MNHEY and CDR2 SVGAGI come from the germline V gene. In DNA form, the CDR3 reads TGTGCCAGCCTAAAAGGCGGGAACACTGAAGCTTTCTTT. Translation: CASLKGGNTEAFF.

This rearrangement joins TRBV2 to TRBJ1-2; 9 nucleotides align to TRBD1. The CDR3 has 15 amino acids. Unmatched junction bases numbered 9, after V lost 6 bases and J lost 4 bases. The germline gives CDR1 SNHLY, CDR2 FYNNEI. The CDR3 here is CASRSGQGRGYGYTF. The CDR3 nucleotides are TGTGCCAGCAGATCGGGACAGGGTAGAGGCTATGGCTACACCTTC.

The chain has TRBV28 and TRBJ2-7, with TRBD1 matching 9 bases. This CDR3 region has 16 residues. V trimming: 2 bases; J trimming: 5 bases; junction bases outside the gene matches: 10. Germline V gives CDR1 MDHEN, CDR2 SYDVKM. The CDR3 bases are TGTGCCAGCAGTTTAGGGACAGGGATGAGTCGGAACGAGCAGTACTTC. Translated, it gives CASSLGTGMSRNEQYF.

V gene TRBV29-1 combines with J gene TRBJ1-2, with D perhaps TRBD1 (6 bases). V was clipped by 4 bases and J by 2 bases, with 11 bases between them. CDR1 and CDR2 from the germline V gene are SQVTM and ANQGSEA. The CDR3 runs to 13 residues. The CDR3 loop is CSVAWQGNYGYTF. The CDR3 nucleotides read TGCAGCGTTGCGTGGCAGGGGAACTATGGCTACACCTTC. Complete variable domain (other parts from reference TRBV29-1 and TRBJ1-2): SAVISQKPSRDICQRGTSLTIQCQVDSQVTMMFWYRQQPGQSLTLIATANQGSEATYESGFVIDKFPISRPNLTFSTLTVSNMSPEDSSIYLCSVAWQGNYGYTFGSGTRLTVV.

CDR3 nucleotide sequence: TGTGCCAGCAGTGAAGCGGCGGACAGGGCTTGGGATAACTATGGCTACACCTTC. Protein product: CASSEAADRAWDNYGYTF. The V call is TRBV2, the J call TRBJ1-2; TRBD1 matches 8 bases. The germline gives CDR1 SNHLY, CDR2 FYNNEI. V was pared by 0 bases and J by 1 base, with 10 bases of the junction left unmatched. The CDR3 sequence is 18 residues long.

The genes are TRBV28 and TRBJ2-5; 9 bases fit TRBD2. The germline V gene has CDR1 MDHEN and CDR2 SYDVKM. V lost 6 bases to trimming and J lost 5 bases; unmatched junction nucleotides: 13. The CDR3 spans 16 residues. The CDR3 nucleotides read TGTGCCAGCAGGTCCGCTATAGCGGGAGCGTTGGAGACCCAGTACTTC. Its translation is CASRSAIAGALETQYF.

This chain connects TRBV10-3 to TRBJ2-1, with 7 bases lining up with TRBD2. V lost 0 bases, J lost 8 bases, and 7 bases stayed unmatched. Germline CDR1 reads ENHRY; CDR2 reads SYGVKD. The CDR3 length is 15 residues. CDR3 sequence (DNA): TGTGCCATCAGTGAGTCGAGCGGGGTCTCTCATGAGCAGTTCTTC. Amino acid sequence: CAISESSGVSHEQFF.

The chain is built from TRBV6-1 and TRBJ2-1, with 8 bases aligning to TRBD2. Germline V gene sequence: CDR1 MNHNS, CDR2 SASEGT. This CDR3 spans 15 amino acids. With 7 bases clipped from V and 5 bases from J, the junction kept 10 bases outside the gene matches. The CDR3 spells CASNPGGLGDNEQFF. The CDR3 coding sequence is TGTGCCAGCAATCCGGGGGGGCTAGGAGACAATGAGCAGTTCTTC.

V usage is TRBV27 and J usage is TRBJ2-2; maybe TRBD1 (6 bases). This CDR3 region has 15 residues. CDR1 is MNHEY, CDR2 SMNVEV, per germline (reference sequence). V was trimmed by 6 bases and J by 1 base, leaving 12 bases between them. The CDR3 sequence is CASSGRRGNTGELFF. In DNA, the CDR3 is TGTGCCAGCAGCGGGCGCAGGGGGAACACCGGGGAGCTGTTTTTT.

This chain connects TRBV9 to TRBJ1-1, with D unclear. CDR1 SGDLS and CDR2 YYNGEE come from the germline V gene. The CDR3 runs 17 residues. V shed 0 bases and J shed 0 bases, with 15 bases lying between them. CDR3 in amino acids: CASSVASTSFMNTEAFF. In DNA, the CDR3 is TGTGCCAGCAGCGTAGCTTCAACAAGTTTCATGAACACTGAAGCTTTCTTT.

With regard to this clone: One end of the junction is discordant with germline, which a read error may explain. The chain has TRBV6-1 and TRBJ2-7, with a weak D call TRBD2 (6 bases). This CDR3 is built from 14 residues. Germline CDR1 is MNHNS and CDR2 is SASEGT. For the CDR3, the DNA is TGTGCCAGCAGTGTGGGACTCCTGTCCTACGTGCAGTACTTC. It codes for CASSVGLLSYVQYF.

This chain joins TRBV5-1 and TRBJ1-6; 10 bases are shared with TRBD1. The CDR3 spans 17 residues. Germline trimming cut 0 bases from V and 4 bases from J; bases unmatched to any gene: 4. Germline V lookup: CDR1 SGHRS, CDR2 YFSETQ. The CDR3 spells CASSLGQGAPYNSPLHF. The CDR3 DNA follows: TGCGCCAGCAGCTTGGGACAGGGGGCGCCTTATAATTCACCCCTCCACTTT.

V gene TRBV28 combines with J gene TRBJ1-2; 8 bases line up with TRBD1. Germline V gene data show CDR1 as MDHEN and CDR2 as SYDVKM. V gave up 6 bases and J gave up 3 bases; unmatched junction bases: 3. The CDR3 consists of 13 residues. The CDR3 is CASRRTGYYGYTF. In DNA, the CDR3 is TGTGCCAGCAGAAGGACAGGGTACTATGGCTACACCTTC.

The CDR3 loop is CASTLAGAYNEQFF. CDR3 in DNA: TGTGCCAGCACACTAGCGGGAGCTTACAATGAGCAGTTCTTC. The chain has TRBV2 and TRBJ2-1; 11 bases line up with TRBD2. Germline V gene sequence: CDR1 SNHLY, CDR2 FYNNEI. V dropped 7 bases and J dropped 4; count of bases not matched to a gene: 3. There are 14 residues in the CDR3. The whole variable domain, remainder taken from reference TRBV2 and TRBJ2-1, is EPEVTQTPSHQVTQMGQEVILRCVPISNHLYFYWYRQILGQKVEFLVSFYNNEISEKSEIFDDQFSVERPDGSNFTLKIRSTKLEDSAMYFCASTLAGAYNEQFFGPGTRLTVL.

The chain joins TRBV23-1 to TRBJ1-2, with 7 bases fitting TRBD1. TRBV23-1 is an ORF; its function is uncertain. This CDR3 spans 16 amino acids. V lost 2 bases, J lost 4 bases, and 10 bases stayed unmatched. Here the CDR3 reads CASSQKTQDRPYGYTF. The CDR3 DNA follows: TGCGCCAGCAGTCAAAAGACTCAGGACAGGCCCTATGGCTACACCTTC.

The chain uses TRBV18 and TRBJ1-1; D is unclear. This CDR3 has 13 residues. Germline CDR1 reads KGHSH; CDR2 reads LQKENI. Trimming stripped 3 bases from V and 1 base from J, with 6 bases between. CDR3 residues: CASSPPRNTEAFF. CDR3 coding DNA: TGTGCCAGCTCACCTCCCAGGAACACTGAAGCTTTCTTT.

The chain couples TRBV5-4 to TRBJ2-5, with 12 bases fitting TRBD2. The end of the DNA is better explained by TRBJ2-7, so the J call may be wrong. The CDR3 covers 16 residues. Germline V CDR1 and CDR2: SGHNT, YYREEE (reference sequence). For the CDR3, the DNA is TGTGCCAGCAGCAAGAGGACTAGCGGGATTTTATACGAGCAGTACTTC. As protein: CASSKRTSGILYEQYF.

J is TRBJ2-1 and V is TRBV7-9, with 10 bases fitting TRBD1. CDR3 length: 17 residues. V lost 6 bases and J lost 4; bases outside the gene matches: 12. Germline CDR1 is SEHNR and CDR2 is FQNEAQ (reference sequence). CDR3 coding DNA: TGTGCCAGCAGACGACCGGGACAGGGGCTGGGGTACAATGAGCAGTTCTTC. Translation: CASRRPGQGLGYNEQFF.

This clone was recorded once. The rearrangement joins TRBV18 to TRBJ1-2, with D possibly being TRBD1 (6 bases). Germline V gene sequence: CDR1 KGHSH, CDR2 LQKENI. The V and J ends lost 2 bases and 2 bases respectively, with 12 bases between them. This CDR3 region has 15 residues. CDR3: CASSPSSDRNYGYTF. CDR3 coding DNA: TGTGCCAGCTCACCAAGCTCGGACAGAAACTATGGCTACACCTTC.

The V and J genes are TRBV28 and TRBJ1-2, with 10 positions matching TRBD1. The CDR3 length is 15 residues. Germline V gives CDR1 MDHEN, CDR2 SYDVKM. V was clipped by 7 bases and J by 4 bases; unmatched bases: 9. CDR3 sequence: CASTQPGQGTYGYTF. The DNA for the CDR3 is TGTGCCAGCACCCAACCGGGACAGGGGACCTATGGCTACACCTTC.

V is TRBV6-1 and J is TRBJ2-7; D remains ambiguous. Germline V lookup: CDR1 MNHNS, CDR2 SASEGT. This CDR3 has 13 amino acids. V lost 2 bases, J lost 1 base, and 6 bases lay in between. DNA of the CDR3: TGTGCCAGCAGTGAACAGTGGTCCTACGAGCAGTACTTC. It encodes CASSEQWSYEQYF.

The chain couples TRBV5-6 to TRBJ2-7; 7 bases are a match to TRBD1. The junction had 4 bases not matched to a gene; V was cut back by 3 bases and J by 4 bases. The CDR3 consists of 13 residues. The germline V gene has CDR1 SGHDT and CDR2 YYEEEE. The CDR3 sequence is CASSWGQLYEQYF. CDR3 DNA: TGTGCCAGCAGCTGGGGACAGCTATACGAGCAGTACTTC.

The CDR3 DNA reads as TGCAGCGTTGATACCTCGGGTTCCCTTAGAGGGGAGCAGTACTTC. This sequence encodes CSVDTSGSLRGEQYF. The rearrangement uses TRBV29-1 and TRBJ2-7; TRBD2 is a possible D gene (5 bases). Trimming shortened V by 3 bases and J by 7 bases, and 22 bases separated the two germline ends. This CDR3 is 15 amino acids long. Germline V gives CDR1 SQVTM, CDR2 ANQGSEA.

The chain couples TRBV10-1 to TRBJ2-1; 9 bases are shared with TRBD1. The CDR3 covers 15 residues. The germline gives CDR1 WNHNN, CDR2 SYGVQD (reference sequence). With V trimmed by 0 bases and J by 4 bases, 1 base remained unmatched. The CDR3 bases are TGCGCCAGCAGTGAGTCTGGGACAGGGTACAATGAGCAGTTCTTC. Its protein is CASSESGTGYNEQFF.

This clone was counted once. The CDR3 nucleotides read TGTGCCAGCTCACCAGAGAGGGGACATGGAAACACCATATATTTT. This codes for CASSPERGHGNTIYF. The J gene is TRBJ1-3, the V gene TRBV18, with TRBD1 as a possible D gene (6 bases). Trimming took 2 bases from V and 3 from J, leaving 11 bases between them. Germline V gives CDR1 KGHSH, CDR2 LQKENI. The CDR3 sequence is 15 residues long.

This chain links TRBV19 with TRBJ2-1; 8 bases line up with TRBD2. Germline V gene lookup returns CDR1 LNHDA and CDR2 SQIVND (reference sequence). The CDR3 sequence is 17 residues long. The ends lost 0 bases at V and 4 bases at J; junction bases unmatched: 8. The DNA of the CDR3 is TGTGCCAGTAGTATAGACTCTGGACTAGCAAGTTACAATGAGCAGTTCTTC. This translates into CASSIDSGLASYNEQFF.

The chain has TRBV18 and TRBJ2-5; D remains unclear. This CDR3 spans 11 amino acids. CDR1 and CDR2 (germline): KGHSH, LQKENI. Trimming shortened V by 6 bases and J by 2 bases, and 4 bases separated the two germline ends. The CDR3 reads CASSEQETQYF. The DNA for the CDR3 is TGTGCCAGCTCGGAGCAAGAGACCCAGTACTTC.

About this clone itself: Other DNA sequences in the same sample also yield this CDR3. The V gene is TRBV7-2, the J gene TRBJ2-2; TRBD2 is a possible D gene (5 bases). The CDR3 covers 14 residues. V gave up 1 base and J gave up 3 bases, with 6 bases separating them. CDR1 SGHTA and CDR2 FQGNSA come from the germline V gene. As DNA, the CDR3 is TGTGCCAGCAGCTTAGTGAGGGACACCGGGGAGCTGTTTTTT. Residues: CASSLVRDTGELFF.

This chain links TRBV2 with TRBJ1-2, with D unclear. This CDR3 has 12 residues. The germline CDR1 and CDR2 sequences are SNHLY and FYNNEI. V dropped 0 bases and J dropped 12 bases, with 11 bases sitting between them. This chain's CDR3 is CASSEAGPGDTF. The DNA of the CDR3 is TGTGCCAGCAGTGAAGCGGGCCCCGGGGACACCTTC. Variable domain in full (rest from reference TRBV2 and TRBJ1-2): EPEVTQTPSHQVTQMGQEVILRCVPISNHLYFYWYRQILGQKVEFLVSFYNNEISEKSEIFDDQFSVERPDGSNFTLKIRSTKLEDSAMYFCASSEAGPGDTFGSGTRLTVV.